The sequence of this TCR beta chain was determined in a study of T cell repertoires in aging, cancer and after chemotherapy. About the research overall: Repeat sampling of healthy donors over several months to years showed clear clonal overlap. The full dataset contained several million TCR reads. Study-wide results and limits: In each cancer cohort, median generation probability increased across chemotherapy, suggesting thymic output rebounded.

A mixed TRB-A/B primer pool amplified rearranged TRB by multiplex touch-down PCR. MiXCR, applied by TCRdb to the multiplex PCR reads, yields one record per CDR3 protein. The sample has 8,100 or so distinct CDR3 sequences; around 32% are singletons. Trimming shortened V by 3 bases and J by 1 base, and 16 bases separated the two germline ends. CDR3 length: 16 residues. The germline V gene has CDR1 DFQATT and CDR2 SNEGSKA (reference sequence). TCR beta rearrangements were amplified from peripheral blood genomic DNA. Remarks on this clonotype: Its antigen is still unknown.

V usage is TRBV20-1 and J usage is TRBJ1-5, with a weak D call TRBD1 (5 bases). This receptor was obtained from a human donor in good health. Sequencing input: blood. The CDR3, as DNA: TGCAGTGCTAGTGATCAGGGCAGGCTCAGCAATCAGCCCCAGCATTTT. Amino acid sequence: CSASDQGRLSNQPQHF.